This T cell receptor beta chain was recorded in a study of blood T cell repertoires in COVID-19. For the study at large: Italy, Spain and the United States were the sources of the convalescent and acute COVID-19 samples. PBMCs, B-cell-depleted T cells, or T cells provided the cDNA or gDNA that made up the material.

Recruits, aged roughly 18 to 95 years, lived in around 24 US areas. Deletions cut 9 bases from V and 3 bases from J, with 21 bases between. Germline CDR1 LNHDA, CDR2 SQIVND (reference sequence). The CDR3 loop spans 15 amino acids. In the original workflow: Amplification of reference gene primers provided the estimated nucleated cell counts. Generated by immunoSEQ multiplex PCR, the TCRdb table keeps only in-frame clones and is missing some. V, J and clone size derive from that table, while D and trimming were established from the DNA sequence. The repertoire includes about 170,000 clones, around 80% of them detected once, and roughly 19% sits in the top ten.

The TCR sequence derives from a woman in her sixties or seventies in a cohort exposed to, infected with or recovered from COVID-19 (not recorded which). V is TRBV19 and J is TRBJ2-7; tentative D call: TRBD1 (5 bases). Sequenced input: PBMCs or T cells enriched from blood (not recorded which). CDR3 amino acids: CASRLLGQRIYEQYF. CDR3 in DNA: TGTGCCAGCCGCCTGTTGGGGCAACGAATCTACGAGCAGTACTTC.